These T cell receptor beta chains were read from a single sample in a study of T cell repertoires in cytomegalovirus infection. One entry per CDR3 protein, called by TCRdb with MiXCR from the reads. The sample lists 400,000 or so distinct CDR3 sequences, 15% to 20% occurring once. The sample taken for sequencing was PBMCs. These receptors were obtained from a human donor in good health (CMV status not recorded). Some clones in this sample may be carry-over from other donors' samples. CDR3s include the opening cysteine and the closing phenylalanine or tryptophan. The order of the fields is CDR3 length, J gene, V gene, CDR3 protein.

12,TRBJ2-7,TRBV12-3/TRBV12-4,CASTSYGDEQYF
15,TRBJ2-7,TRBV29-1,CSVGRGLLGAYEQYF
13,TRBJ1-2,TRBV11-2,CASSYDRGYGYTF
16,TRBJ2-5,TRBV12-3/TRBV12-4,CASSLGPGAGAETQYF
18,TRBJ2-3,TRBV18,CASSPGSAQSAFTDTQYF
12,TRBJ1-1,TRBV6-1,CASSFRVGEAFF
14,TRBJ1-2,TRBV11-2,CASSFTRGLDGYTF
18,TRBJ2-6,TRBV7-2,CASVRRDSKVSGANVLTF
16,TRBJ2-3,TRBV18,CASSPGSPSITDTQYF
15,TRBJ2-3,TRBV7-2,CASTLLAGGPDTQYF
15,TRBJ1-5,TRBV28,CASTSPEGVGQPQHF
13,TRBJ1-1,TRBV10-2,CASSPGQGEPAFF
16,TRBJ2-7,TRBV29-1,CSVEVAIGLVAYEQYF
15,TRBJ1-1,TRBV6-2/TRBV6-3,CASSFLGQGHTEAFF
13,TRBJ1-2,TRBV7-6,CASSPNIVEGYTF
11,TRBJ1-1,TRBV2,CASPLNTEAFF
17,TRBJ2-1,TRBV6-2/TRBV6-3,CASSRYRGTSYDNEQFF
15,TRBJ2-7,TRBV7-2,CASRLRLAATYEQYF